This T cell receptor beta chain was found in a study of cytomegalovirus exposure and HLA in healthy donors. Turning to the study itself: A preliminary data release comprised around 90 million unique TCRs obtained from HLA-typed donors.

With 60 Vbeta and 13 Jbeta primers, the PCR was carried out. Assay used: immunoSEQ multiplex PCR; TCRdb lists only in-frame clones, some missing. The sample includes nearly 110,000 clones, 74% of them seen just once. As regards this clone: Its antigen remains unknown.

Study results and limitations: The authors later linked a missense DCLRE1C variant to TCR beta V- and J-gene trimming.

V dropped 0 bases and J dropped 5 bases, with 11 bases sitting between them. Germline loops: CDR1 SGDLS, CDR2 YYNGEE. The CDR3 has 14 amino acids. The TCR comes from a woman aged 35 to 49 in good health and CMV-seropositive. The rearrangement joins TRBV9 to TRBJ2-5; a possible D gene is TRBD1 (5 bases). The specimen sequenced was PBMCs. The CDR3 is CASSVAQGSETQYF. CDR3 nucleotide sequence: TGTGCCAGCAGCGTAGCGCAGGGCTCCGAGACCCAGTACTTC.